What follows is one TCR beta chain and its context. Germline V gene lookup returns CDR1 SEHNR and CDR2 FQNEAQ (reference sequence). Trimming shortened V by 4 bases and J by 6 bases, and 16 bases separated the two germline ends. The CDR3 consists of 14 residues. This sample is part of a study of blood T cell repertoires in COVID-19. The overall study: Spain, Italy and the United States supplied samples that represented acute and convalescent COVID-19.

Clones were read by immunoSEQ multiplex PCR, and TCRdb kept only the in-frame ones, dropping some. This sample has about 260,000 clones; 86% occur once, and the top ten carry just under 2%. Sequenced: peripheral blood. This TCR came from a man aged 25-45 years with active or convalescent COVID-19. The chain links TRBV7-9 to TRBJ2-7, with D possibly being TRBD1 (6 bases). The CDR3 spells CASSSGQNWREQYF. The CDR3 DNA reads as TGTGCCAGCAGCTCGGGACAAAATTGGCGCGAGCAGTACTTC.